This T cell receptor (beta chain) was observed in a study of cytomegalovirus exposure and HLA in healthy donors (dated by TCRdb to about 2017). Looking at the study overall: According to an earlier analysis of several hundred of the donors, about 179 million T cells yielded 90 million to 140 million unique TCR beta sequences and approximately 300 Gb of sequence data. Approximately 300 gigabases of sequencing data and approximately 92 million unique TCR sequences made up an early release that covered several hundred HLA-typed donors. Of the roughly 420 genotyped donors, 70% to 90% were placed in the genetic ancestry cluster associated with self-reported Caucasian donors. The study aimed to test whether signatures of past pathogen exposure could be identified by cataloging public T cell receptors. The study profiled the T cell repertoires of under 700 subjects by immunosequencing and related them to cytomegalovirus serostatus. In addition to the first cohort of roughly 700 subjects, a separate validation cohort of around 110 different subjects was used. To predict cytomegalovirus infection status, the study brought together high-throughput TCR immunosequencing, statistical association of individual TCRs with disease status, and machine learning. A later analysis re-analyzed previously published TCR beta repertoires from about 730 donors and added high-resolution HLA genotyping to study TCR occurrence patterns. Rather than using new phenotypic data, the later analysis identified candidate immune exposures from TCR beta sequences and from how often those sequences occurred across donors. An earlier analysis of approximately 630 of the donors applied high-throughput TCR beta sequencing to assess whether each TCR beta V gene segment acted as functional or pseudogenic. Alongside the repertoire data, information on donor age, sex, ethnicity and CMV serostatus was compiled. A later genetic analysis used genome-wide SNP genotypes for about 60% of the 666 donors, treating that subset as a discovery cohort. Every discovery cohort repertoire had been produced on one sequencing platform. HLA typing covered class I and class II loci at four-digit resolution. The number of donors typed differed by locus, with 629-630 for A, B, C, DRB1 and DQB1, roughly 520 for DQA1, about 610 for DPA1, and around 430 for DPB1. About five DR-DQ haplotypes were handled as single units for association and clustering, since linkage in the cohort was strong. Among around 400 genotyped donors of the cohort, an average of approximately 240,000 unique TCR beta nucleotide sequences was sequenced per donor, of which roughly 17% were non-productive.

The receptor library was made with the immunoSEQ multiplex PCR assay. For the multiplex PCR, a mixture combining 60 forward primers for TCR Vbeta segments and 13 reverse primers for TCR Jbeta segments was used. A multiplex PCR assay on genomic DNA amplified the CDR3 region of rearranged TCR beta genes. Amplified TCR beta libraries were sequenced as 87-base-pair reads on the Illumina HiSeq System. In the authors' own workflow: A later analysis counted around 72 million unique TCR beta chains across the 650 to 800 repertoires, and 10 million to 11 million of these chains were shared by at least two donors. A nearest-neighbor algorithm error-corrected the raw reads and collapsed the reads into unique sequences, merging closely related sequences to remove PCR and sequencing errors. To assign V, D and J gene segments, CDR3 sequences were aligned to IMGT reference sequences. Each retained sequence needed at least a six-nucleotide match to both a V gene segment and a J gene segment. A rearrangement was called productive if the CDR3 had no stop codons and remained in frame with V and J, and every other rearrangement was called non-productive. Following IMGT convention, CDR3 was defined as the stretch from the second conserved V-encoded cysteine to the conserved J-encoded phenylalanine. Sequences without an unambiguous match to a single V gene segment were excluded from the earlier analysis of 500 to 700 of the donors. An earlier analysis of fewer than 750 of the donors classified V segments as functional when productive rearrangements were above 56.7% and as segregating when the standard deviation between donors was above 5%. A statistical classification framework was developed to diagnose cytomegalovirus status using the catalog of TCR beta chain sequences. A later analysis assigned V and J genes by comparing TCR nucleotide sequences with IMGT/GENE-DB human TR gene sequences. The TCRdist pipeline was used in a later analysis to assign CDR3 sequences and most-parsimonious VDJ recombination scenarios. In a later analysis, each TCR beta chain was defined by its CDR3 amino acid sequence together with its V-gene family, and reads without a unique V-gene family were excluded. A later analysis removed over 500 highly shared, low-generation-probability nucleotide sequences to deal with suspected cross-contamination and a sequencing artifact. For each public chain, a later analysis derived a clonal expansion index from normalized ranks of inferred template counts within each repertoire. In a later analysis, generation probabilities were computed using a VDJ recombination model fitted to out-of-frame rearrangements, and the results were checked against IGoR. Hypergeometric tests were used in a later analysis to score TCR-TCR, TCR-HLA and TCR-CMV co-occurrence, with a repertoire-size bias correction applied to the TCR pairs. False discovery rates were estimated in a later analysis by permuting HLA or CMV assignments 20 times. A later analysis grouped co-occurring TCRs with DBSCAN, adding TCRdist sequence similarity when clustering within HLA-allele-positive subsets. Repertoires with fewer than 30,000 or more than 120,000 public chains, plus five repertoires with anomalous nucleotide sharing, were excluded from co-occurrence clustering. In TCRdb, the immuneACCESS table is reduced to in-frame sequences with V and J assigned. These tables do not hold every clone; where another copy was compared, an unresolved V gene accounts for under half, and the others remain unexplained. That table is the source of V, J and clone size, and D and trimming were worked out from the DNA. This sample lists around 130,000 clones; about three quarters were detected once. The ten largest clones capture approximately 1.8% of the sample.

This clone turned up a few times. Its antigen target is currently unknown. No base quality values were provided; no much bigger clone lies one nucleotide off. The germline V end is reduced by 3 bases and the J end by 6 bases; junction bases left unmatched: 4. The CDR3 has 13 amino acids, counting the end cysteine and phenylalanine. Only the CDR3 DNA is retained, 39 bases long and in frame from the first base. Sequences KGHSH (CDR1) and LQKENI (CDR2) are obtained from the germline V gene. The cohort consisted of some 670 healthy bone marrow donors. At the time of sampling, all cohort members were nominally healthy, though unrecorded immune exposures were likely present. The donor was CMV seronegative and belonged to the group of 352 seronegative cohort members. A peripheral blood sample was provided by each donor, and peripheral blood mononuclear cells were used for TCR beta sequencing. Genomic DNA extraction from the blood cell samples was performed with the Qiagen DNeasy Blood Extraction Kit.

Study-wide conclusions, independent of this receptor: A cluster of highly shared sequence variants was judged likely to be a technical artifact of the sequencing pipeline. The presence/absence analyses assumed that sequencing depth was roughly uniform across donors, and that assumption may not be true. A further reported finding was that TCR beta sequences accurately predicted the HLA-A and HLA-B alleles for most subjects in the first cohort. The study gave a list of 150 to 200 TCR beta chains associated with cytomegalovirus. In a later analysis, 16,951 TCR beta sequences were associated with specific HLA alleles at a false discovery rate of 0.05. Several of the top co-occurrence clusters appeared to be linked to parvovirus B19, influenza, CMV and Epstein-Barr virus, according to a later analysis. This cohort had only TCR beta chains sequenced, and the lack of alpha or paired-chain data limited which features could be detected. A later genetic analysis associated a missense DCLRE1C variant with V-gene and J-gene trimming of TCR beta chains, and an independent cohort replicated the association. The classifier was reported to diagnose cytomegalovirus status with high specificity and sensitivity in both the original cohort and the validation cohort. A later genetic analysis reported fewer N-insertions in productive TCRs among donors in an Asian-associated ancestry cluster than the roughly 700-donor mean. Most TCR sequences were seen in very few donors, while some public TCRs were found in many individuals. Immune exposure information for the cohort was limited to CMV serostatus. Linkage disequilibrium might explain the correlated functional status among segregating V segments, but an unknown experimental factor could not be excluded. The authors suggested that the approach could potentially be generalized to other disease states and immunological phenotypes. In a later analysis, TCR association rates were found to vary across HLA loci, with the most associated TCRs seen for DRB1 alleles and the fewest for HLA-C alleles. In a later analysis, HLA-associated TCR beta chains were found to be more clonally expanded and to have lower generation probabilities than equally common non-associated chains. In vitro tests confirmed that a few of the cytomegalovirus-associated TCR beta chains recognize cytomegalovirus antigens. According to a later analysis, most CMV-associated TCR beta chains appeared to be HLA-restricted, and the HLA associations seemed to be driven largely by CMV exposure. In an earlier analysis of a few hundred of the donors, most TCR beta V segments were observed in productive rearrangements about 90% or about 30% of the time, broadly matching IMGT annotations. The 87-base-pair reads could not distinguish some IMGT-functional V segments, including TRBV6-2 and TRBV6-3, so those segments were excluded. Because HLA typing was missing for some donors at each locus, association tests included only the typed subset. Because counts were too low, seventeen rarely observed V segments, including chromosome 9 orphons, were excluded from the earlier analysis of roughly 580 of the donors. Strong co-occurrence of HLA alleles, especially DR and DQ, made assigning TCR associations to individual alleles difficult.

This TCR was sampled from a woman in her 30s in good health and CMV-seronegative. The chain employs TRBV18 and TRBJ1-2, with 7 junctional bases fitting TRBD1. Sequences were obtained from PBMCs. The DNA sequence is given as TGTGCCAGCTCACCGACAGGGTGGGATGGCTACACCTTC. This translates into CASSPTGWDGYTF.